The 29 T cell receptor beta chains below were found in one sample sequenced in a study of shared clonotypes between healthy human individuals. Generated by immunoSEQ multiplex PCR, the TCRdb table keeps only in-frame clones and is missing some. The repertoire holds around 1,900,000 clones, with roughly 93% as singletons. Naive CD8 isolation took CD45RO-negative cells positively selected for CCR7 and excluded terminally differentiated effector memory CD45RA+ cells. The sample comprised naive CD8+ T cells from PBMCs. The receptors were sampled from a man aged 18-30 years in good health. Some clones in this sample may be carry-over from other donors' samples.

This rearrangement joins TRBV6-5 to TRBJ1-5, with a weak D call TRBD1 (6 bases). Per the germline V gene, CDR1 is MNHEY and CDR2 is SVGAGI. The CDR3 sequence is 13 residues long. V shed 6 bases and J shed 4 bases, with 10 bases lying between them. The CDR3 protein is CASRKGGNQPQHF. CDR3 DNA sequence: TGTGCCAGCAGAAAGGGGGGAAATCAGCCCCAGCATTTT.

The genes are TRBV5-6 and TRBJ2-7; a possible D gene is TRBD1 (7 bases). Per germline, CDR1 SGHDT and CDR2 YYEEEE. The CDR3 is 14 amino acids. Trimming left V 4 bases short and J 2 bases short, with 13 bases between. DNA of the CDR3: TGTGCCAGCAGCGGAGGGGGCTCGACCTACGAGCAGTACTTC. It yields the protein CASSGGGSTYEQYF.

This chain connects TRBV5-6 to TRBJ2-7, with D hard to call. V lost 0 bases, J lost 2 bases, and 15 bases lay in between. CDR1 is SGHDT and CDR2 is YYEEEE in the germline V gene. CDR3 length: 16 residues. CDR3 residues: CASSLGPGSYPYEQYF. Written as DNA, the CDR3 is TGTGCCAGCAGCTTGGGCCCGGGTTCTTATCCCTACGAGCAGTACTTC.

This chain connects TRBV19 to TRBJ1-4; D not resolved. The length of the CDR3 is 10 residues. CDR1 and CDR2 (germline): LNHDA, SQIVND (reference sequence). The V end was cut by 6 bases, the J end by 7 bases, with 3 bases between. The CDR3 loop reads CASRSEKLFF. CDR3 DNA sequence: TGTGCCAGTAGGAGTGAAAAACTGTTTTTT.

The CDR3 bases are TGTGCCAGCAGCTTAACGGGGGGCGTCCCCTATGGGTTGCAGTACTTC. This sequence encodes CASSLTGGVPYGLQYF. V usage is TRBV7-3 and J usage is TRBJ2-7; tentatively, D is TRBD1 or TRBD2 (6 bases each). V was trimmed by 0 bases and J by 9 bases, leaving 21 bases between them. The V gene's germline CDR1 is SGHTA and CDR2 FQGTGA. The CDR3 covers 16 residues.

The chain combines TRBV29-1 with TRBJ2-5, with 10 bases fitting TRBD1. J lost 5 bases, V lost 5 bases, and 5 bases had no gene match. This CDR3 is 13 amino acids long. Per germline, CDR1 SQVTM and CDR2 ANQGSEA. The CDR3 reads CSVLTGGWETQYF. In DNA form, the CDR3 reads TGCAGCGTTCTGACAGGGGGCTGGGAGACCCAGTACTTC. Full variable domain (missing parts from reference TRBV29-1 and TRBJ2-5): SAVISQKPSRDICQRGTSLTIQCQVDSQVTMMFWYRQQPGQSLTLIATANQGSEATYESGFVIDKFPISRPNLTFSTLTVSNMSPEDSSIYLCSVLTGGWETQYFGPGTRLLVL.

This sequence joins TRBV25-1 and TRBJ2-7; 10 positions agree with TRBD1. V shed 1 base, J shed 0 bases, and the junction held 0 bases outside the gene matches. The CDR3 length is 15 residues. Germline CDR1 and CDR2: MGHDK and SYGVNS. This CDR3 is CASSEWTGGSYEQYF. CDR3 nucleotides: TGTGCCAGCAGTGAATGGACAGGGGGCTCCTACGAGCAGTACTTC.

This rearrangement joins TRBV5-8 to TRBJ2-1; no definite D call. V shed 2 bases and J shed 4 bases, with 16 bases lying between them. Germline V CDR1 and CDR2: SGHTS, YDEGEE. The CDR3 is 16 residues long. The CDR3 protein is CASSFGPVWEYNEQFF. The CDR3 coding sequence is TGTGCCAGCAGCTTCGGACCGGTCTGGGAATACAATGAGCAGTTCTTC.

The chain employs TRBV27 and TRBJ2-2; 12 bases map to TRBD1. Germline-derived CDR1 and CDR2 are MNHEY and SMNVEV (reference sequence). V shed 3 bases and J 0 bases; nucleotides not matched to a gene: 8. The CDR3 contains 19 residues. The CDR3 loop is CASSFQPGQGAPNTGELFF. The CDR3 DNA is TGTGCCAGCAGTTTCCAACCGGGACAGGGGGCACCGAACACCGGGGAGCTGTTTTTT.

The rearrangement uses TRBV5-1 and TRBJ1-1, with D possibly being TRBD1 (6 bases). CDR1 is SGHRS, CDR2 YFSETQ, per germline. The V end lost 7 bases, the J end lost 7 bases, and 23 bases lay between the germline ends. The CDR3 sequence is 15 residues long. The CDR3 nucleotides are TGCGCCAGCTCCCTTTACCGGGACAACCCCCTTGAAGCTTTCTTT. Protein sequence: CASSLYRDNPLEAFF.

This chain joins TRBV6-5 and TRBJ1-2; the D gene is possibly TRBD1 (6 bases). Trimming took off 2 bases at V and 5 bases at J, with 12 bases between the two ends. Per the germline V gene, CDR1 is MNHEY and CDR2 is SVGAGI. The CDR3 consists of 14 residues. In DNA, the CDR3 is TGTGCCAGCAGTTACCAGGGGCGAGGGTATGGCTACACCTTC. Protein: CASSYQGRGYGYTF.

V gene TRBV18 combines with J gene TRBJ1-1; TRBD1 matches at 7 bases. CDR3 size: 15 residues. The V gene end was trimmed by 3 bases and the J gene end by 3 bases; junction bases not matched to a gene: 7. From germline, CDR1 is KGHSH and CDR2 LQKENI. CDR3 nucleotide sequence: TGTGCCAGCTCACCCGGGGGACAGCCTTACACTGAAGCTTTCTTT. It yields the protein CASSPGGQPYTEAFF.

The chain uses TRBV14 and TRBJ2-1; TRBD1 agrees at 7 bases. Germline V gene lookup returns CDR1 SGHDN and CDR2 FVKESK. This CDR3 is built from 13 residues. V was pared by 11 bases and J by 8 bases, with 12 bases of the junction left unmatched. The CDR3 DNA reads TGTGCCGATATAACGGACAGGCTCCATGAGCAGTTCTTC. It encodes CADITDRLHEQFF.

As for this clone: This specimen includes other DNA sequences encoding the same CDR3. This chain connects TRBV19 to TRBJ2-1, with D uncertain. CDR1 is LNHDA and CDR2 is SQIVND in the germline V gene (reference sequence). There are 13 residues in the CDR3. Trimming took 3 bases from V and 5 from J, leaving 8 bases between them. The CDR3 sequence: CASSILLDNEQFF. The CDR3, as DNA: TGTGCCAGTAGTATCCTACTGGACAATGAGCAGTTCTTC.

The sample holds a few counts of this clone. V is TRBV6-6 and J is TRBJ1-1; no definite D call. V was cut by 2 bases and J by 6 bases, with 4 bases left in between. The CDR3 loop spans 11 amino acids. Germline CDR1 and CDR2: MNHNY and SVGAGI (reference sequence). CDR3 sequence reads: CASSYEAEAFF. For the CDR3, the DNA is TGTGCCAGCAGTTACGAGGCTGAAGCTTTCTTT.

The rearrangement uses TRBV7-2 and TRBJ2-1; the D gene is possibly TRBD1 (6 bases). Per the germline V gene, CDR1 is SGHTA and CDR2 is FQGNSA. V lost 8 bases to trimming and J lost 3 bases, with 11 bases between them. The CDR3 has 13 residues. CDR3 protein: CASSAGVYNEQFF. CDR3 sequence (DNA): TGTGCCAGCTCCGCAGGGGTCTACAATGAGCAGTTCTTC.

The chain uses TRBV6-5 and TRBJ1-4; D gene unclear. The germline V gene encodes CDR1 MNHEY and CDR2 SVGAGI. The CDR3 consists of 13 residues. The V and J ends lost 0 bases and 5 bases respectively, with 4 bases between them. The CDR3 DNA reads TGTGCCAGCAGTTACTCGAGGAATGAAAAACTGTTTTTT. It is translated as CASSYSRNEKLFF.

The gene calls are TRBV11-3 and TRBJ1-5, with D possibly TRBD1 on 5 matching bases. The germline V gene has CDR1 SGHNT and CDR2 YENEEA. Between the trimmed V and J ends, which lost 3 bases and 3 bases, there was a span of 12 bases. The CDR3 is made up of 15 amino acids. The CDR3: CASSFGGRFNQPQHF. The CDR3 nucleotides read TGTGCCAGCAGCTTCGGGGGACGTTTCAATCAGCCCCAGCATTTT.

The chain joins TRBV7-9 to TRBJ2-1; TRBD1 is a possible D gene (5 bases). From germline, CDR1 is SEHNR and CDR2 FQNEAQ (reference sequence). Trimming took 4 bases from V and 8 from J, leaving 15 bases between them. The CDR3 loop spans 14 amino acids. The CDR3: CASSWFPLGDEQFF. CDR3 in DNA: TGTGCCAGCAGCTGGTTCCCGCTAGGGGATGAGCAGTTCTTC. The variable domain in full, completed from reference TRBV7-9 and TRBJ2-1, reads DTGVSQNPRHKITKRGQNVTFRCDPISEHNRLYWYRQTLGQGPEFLTYFQNEAQLEKSRLLSDRFSAERPKGSFSTLEIQRTEQGDSAMYLCASSWFPLGDEQFFGPGTRLTVL.

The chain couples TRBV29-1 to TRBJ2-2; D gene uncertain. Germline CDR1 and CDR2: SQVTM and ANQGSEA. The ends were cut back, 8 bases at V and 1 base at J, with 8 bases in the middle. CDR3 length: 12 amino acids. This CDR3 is CSSKENTGELFF. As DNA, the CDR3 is TGCAGCTCAAAGGAGAACACCGGGGAGCTGTTTTTT.

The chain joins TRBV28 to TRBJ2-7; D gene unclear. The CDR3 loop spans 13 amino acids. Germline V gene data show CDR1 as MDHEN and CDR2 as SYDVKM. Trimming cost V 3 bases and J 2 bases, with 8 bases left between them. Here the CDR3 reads CASSFSATYEQYF. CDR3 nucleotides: TGTGCCAGCAGTTTTTCTGCAACCTACGAGCAGTACTTC.

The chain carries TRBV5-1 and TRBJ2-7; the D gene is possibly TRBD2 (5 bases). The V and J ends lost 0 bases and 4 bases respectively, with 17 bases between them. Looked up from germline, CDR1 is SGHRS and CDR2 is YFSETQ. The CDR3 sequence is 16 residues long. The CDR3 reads CASSLEAGSRKYEQYF. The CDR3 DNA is TGCGCCAGCAGCTTGGAGGCGGGCAGCAGAAAGTACGAGCAGTACTTC.

The CDR3 DNA follows: TGTGCCAGCAGCCCTCGGACTAGCGGGGGGAATGAGCAGTTCTTC. Translating it yields CASSPRTSGGNEQFF. This chain connects TRBV11-3 to TRBJ2-1; TRBD2 matches 14 bases. This CDR3 has 15 residues. Germline assignment: CDR1 SGHNT and CDR2 YENEEA. The V gene end was trimmed by 5 bases and the J gene end by 7 bases; junction bases not matched to a gene: 4.

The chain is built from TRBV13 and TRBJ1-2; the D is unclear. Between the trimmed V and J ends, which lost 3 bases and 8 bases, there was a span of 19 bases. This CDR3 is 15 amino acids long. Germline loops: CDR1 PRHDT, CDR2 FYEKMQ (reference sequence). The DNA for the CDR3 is TGTGCCAGCAGCTTTTTTAGGCCCCGGCCCGGCGGCTACACCTTC. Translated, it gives CASSFFRPRPGGYTF.

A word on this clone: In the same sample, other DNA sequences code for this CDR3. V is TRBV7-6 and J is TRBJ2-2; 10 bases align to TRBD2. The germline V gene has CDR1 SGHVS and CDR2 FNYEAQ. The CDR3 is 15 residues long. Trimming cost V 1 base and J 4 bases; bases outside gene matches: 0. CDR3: CASSLEREGTGELFF. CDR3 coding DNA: TGTGCCAGCAGCTTAGAGCGGGAGGGCACCGGGGAGCTGTTTTTT.

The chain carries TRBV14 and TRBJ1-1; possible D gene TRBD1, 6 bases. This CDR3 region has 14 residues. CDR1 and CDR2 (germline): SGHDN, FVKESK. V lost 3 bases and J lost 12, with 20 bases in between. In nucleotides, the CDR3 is TGTGCCAGCAGCCATACGATCCGGGGGGCAGGAACTTTCTTT. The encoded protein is CASSHTIRGAGTFF.

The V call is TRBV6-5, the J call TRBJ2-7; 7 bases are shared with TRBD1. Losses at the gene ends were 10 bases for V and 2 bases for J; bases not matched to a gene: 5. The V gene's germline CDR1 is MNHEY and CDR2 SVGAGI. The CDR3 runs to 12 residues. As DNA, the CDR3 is TGTGCCACCGGGACAGCCACCTACGAGCAGTACTTC. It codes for CATGTATYEQYF.

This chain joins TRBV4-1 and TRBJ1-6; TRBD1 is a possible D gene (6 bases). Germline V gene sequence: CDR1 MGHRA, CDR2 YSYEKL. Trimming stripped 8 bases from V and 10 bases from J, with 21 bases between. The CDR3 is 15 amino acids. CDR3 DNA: TGCGCCAGCGCATACCCCGGGACAATCCCATCACCCCTCCACTTT. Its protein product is CASAYPGTIPSPLHF.

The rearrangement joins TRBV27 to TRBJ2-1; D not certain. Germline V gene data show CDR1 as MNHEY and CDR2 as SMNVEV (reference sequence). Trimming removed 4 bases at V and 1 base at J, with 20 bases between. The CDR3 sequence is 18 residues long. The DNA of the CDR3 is TGTGCCAGCAGTTCTGTAATTCGGTTATTCGGGTCCTACAATGAGCAGTTCTTC. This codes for CASSSVIRLFGSYNEQFF.